This passage covers 31 T cell receptor beta chains from one sample sequenced in a study of shared T cell receptors in the human thymus. Sequencing was performed with immunoSEQ multiplex PCR; in TCRdb, only in-frame clones are kept and a portion is missing. The sample has approximately 730,000 clones; 80% to 90% are singletons. This sample was also put to use in a study of human thymus T cells.

Sequenced material: thymocytes. These receptors all come from a girl in the first two years of life with a congenital heart defect.

The chain employs TRBV7-9 and TRBJ2-7; 8 bases agree with TRBD1. Trimming removed 7 bases from V and 3 bases from J; junction bases left unmatched: 14. Germline V lookup: CDR1 SEHNR, CDR2 FQNEAQ (reference sequence). This CDR3 is 16 amino acids long. The CDR3 spells CASTRPDREWLYEQYF. CDR3 DNA: TGTGCCAGCACCAGACCGGACAGGGAATGGCTCTACGAGCAGTACTTC. The full variable domain, in which reference TRBV7-9 and TRBJ2-7 provide the parts outside the CDR3, is DTGVSQNPRHKITKRGQNVTFRCDPISEHNRLYWYRQTLGQGPEFLTYFQNEAQLEKSRLLSDRFSAERPKGSFSTLEIQRTEQGDSAMYLCASTRPDREWLYEQYFGPGTRLTVT.

V usage is TRBV7-9 and J usage is TRBJ1-3; D perhaps matches TRBD1 (6 bases). The germline CDR1 and CDR2 sequences are SEHNR and FQNEAQ (reference sequence). The CDR3 has 16 amino acids. The germline V and J ends were trimmed by 5 bases and 0 bases, with 14 bases remaining between them. The CDR3 nucleotides read TGTGCCAGCAGCACCCGTTCGACAGGCTCTGGAAACACCATATATTTT. Translating it yields CASSTRSTGSGNTIYF.

The chain links TRBV19 to TRBJ2-1; 13 bases line up with TRBD2. With 9 bases clipped from V and 9 bases from J, the junction kept 11 bases outside the gene matches. The CDR3 spans 15 residues. Germline CDR1 is LNHDA and CDR2 is SQIVND (reference sequence). The CDR3 sequence is CARARTSGGTGEQFF. Written as DNA, the CDR3 is TGTGCCAGGGCCCGGACTAGCGGGGGTACAGGTGAGCAGTTCTTC.

V is TRBV5-6 and J is TRBJ1-2, with TRBD1 matching 8 bases. The V and J ends lost 4 bases and 5 bases, in that order; junction bases with no gene match: 16. CDR1 SGHDT and CDR2 YYEEEE come from the germline V gene. The CDR3 runs to 17 residues. The CDR3 loop is CASSPRDRSPKPYGYTF. The CDR3 DNA follows: TGTGCCAGCAGCCCCCGGGACAGGTCGCCGAAACCTTATGGCTACACCTTC.

Worth noting for this clone: At one end the junction does not follow the germline gene, possibly because of a read error. The chain is built from TRBV11-2 and TRBJ1-1; D gene ambiguous. The CDR3 sequence is 12 residues long. Germline V lookup: CDR1 SGHAT, CDR2 FQNNGV. The CDR3 loop is CAGRRKNTEAFF. CDR3 DNA: TGTGCCGGCAGGCGGAAAAACACTGAAGCTTTCTTT.

V gene TRBV6-1 combines with J gene TRBJ1-4; 7 bases map to TRBD1. The V and J ends lost 6 bases and 7 bases, in that order; junction bases with no gene match: 11. The CDR3 has 15 residues. Looked up from germline, CDR1 is MNHNS and CDR2 is SASEGT. The CDR3 reads CASSARDRKAEKLFF. The CDR3 coding sequence is TGTGCCAGCAGCGCGAGGGACAGAAAAGCTGAAAAACTGTTTTTT.

This chain uses TRBV6-5 with TRBJ1-3; D is ambiguous. This CDR3 contains 16 residues. Trimming shortened V by 3 bases and J by 0 bases, and 12 bases separated the two germline ends. The germline gives CDR1 MNHEY, CDR2 SVGAGI. CDR3 amino acids: CASSYQTAGSGNTIYF. DNA for the CDR3: TGTGCCAGCAGTTATCAGACGGCGGGCTCTGGAAACACCATATATTTT.

V usage is TRBV27 and J usage is TRBJ2-1; D is possibly TRBD2 (6 bases). This CDR3 comprises 12 residues. Germline CDR1 is MNHEY and CDR2 is SMNVEV (reference sequence). V lost 7 bases, J lost 9 bases, and 13 bases lay in between. In DNA form, the CDR3 reads TGTGCCAGCAAGACTAGTCTAGGTGAGCAGTTCTTC. Translating gives CASKTSLGEQFF.

The chain has TRBV6-1 and TRBJ2-3; weak D call: TRBD2 (6 bases). V was trimmed by 5 bases and J by 1 base, leaving 7 bases between them. The CDR3 sequence is 13 residues long. CDR1 is MNHNS, CDR2 SASEGT, per germline. CDR3 DNA sequence: TGTGCCAGCAGTCGGGACTGCACAGATACGCAGTATTTT. It translates to CASSRDCTDTQYF.

This clone was detected once. The genes are TRBV30 and TRBJ1-1; a weak D match, TRBD1 (5 bases). The CDR3 extends over 13 amino acids. The germline V gene has CDR1 GTSNPN and CDR2 SVGIG (reference sequence). Trimming took off 7 bases at V and 6 bases at J, with 18 bases between the two ends. The CDR3 spells CASIGQRGAEAFF. The CDR3, as DNA: TGTGCCTCCATAGGGCAGCGGGGGGCTGAAGCTTTCTTT.

J is TRBJ1-4 and V is TRBV9, with TRBD1 matching over 7 bases. In germline, CDR1 is SGDLS, CDR2 YYNGEE. With 5 bases clipped from V and 8 bases from J, the junction kept 9 bases outside the gene matches. CDR3 length equals 14 residues. The CDR3 spells CASSRDSKGEKLFF. The CDR3 DNA reads TGTGCCAGCAGTAGGGACAGCAAGGGGGAAAAACTGTTTTTT.

V is TRBV13 and J is TRBJ1-3, with no clear D. This CDR3 is built from 15 residues. Germline V gene lookup returns CDR1 PRHDT and CDR2 FYEKMQ (reference sequence). Trimming pared 3 bases from V and 0 bases from J, leaving 9 bases between. DNA for the CDR3: TGTGCCAGCAGCTTTCCACTCAACTCTGGAAACACCATATATTTT. Residues: CASSFPLNSGNTIYF.

This clone was seen a single time. This CDR3 is CASNPRTNGNSPLHF. The CDR3 nucleotides are TGTGCCAGCAACCCCAGGACAAACGGTAATTCACCCCTCCACTTT. V gene TRBV28 combines with J gene TRBJ1-6; tentative D call: TRBD1 (5 bases). Trimming left V 7 bases short and J 6 bases short, with 16 bases between. The CDR3 is 15 residues long. Germline CDR1 and CDR2: MDHEN and SYDVKM.

V usage is TRBV19 and J usage is TRBJ1-5; tentative D call: TRBD1 (5 bases). The V gene lost 3 bases and the J gene lost 3 bases, with 12 bases spanning the gap. CDR1 and CDR2 from the germline V gene are LNHDA and SQIVND (reference sequence). This CDR3 has 15 residues. CDR3 DNA: TGTGCCAGTAGTATTTTACAGGCGTTCAATCAGCCCCAGCATTTT. This encodes CASSILQAFNQPQHF.

The chain recombines TRBV19 with TRBJ1-2, with TRBD1 identical over 7 bases. This CDR3 is built from 15 residues. V trimming: 5 bases; J trimming: 4 bases; junction bases outside the gene matches: 10. Looked up from germline, CDR1 is LNHDA and CDR2 is SQIVND (reference sequence). CDR3 region: CASSSSGGTAYGYTF. The CDR3 DNA follows: TGTGCCAGTAGTTCCTCAGGGGGGACAGCCTATGGCTACACCTTC.

This clone has only a few counts. J is TRBJ1-5 and V is TRBV6-1; D may be TRBD1 (6 bases). The germline gives CDR1 MNHNS, CDR2 SASEGT. CDR3 length: 15 amino acids. The ends were cut back, 1 base at V and 3 bases at J, with 10 bases in the middle. CDR3 in amino acids: CASSEGTGSNQPQHF. In DNA form, the CDR3 reads TGTGCCAGCAGTGAAGGTACAGGGTCCAATCAGCCCCAGCATTTT.

This clone was picked up one time. This sequence joins TRBV6-5 and TRBJ1-1; D uncertain. V lost 10 bases and J 4 bases, leaving 13 bases between the germline ends. This CDR3 contains 12 residues. Germline V CDR1 and CDR2: MNHEY, SVGAGI. CDR3: CATFGGLTEAFF. CDR3 nucleotides: TGTGCCACCTTCGGAGGTCTCACTGAAGCTTTCTTT.

CDR3 nucleotides: TGTGCCAGCAGTGCCAACGGGACACCTCACAATGAGCAGTTCTTC. Protein: CASSANGTPHNEQFF. The chain joins TRBV6-1 to TRBJ2-1, with a weak D call TRBD1 (6 bases). Looked up from germline, CDR1 is MNHNS and CDR2 is SASEGT. The germline V and J ends were trimmed by 4 bases and 5 bases, with 15 bases remaining between them. The CDR3 has 15 amino acids.

This chain uses TRBV5-1 with TRBJ1-6, with 10 bases matching TRBD1. V shed 1 base and J 10 bases; nucleotides not matched to a gene: 8. The CDR3 sequence is 16 residues long. Germline V gene data show CDR1 as SGHRS and CDR2 as YFSETQ. The CDR3: CASSLSRDRGSSPLHF. DNA of the CDR3: TGCGCCAGCAGCTTGTCCCGGGACAGGGGCAGCTCACCCCTCCACTTT.

The V gene is TRBV1, the J gene TRBJ2-2; TRBD2, the D gene given by the table, was not confirmed from the DNA. TRBV1 is flagged as a pseudogene. The CDR3 spans 17 residues. In DNA form, the CDR3 reads TGCACCAGCAGCCAGTTTCAAGGACTAGAGGTTTCCGGGGAGCTGTTTTTT. Residues: CTSSQFQGLEVSGELFF.

With regard to this clone: In the same sample, other DNA sequences code for this CDR3. The chain couples TRBV7-9 to TRBJ1-6; D ambiguous. This CDR3 is 14 amino acids long. V was shortened by 5 bases and J by 6 bases, with 11 bases between the two germline ends. Looked up from germline, CDR1 is SEHNR and CDR2 is FQNEAQ (reference sequence). The CDR3 loop is CASSLRGFNSPLHF. The CDR3 bases are TGTGCCAGCAGCCTCCGGGGATTTAATTCACCCCTCCACTTT.

In this sample, this clone turned up once. V and J are TRBV18 and TRBJ2-6; weak D call: TRBD1 (6 bases). Germline V gives CDR1 KGHSH, CDR2 LQKENI. CDR3 length: 20 residues. The V end lost 2 bases, the J end lost 0 bases, and 20 bases lay between the germline ends. CDR3 region: CASSPWRSAGDDSGANVLTF. For the CDR3, the DNA is TGTGCCAGCTCACCATGGCGCTCGGCAGGGGACGACTCTGGGGCCAACGTCCTGACTTTC.

Note on this clone: The junction does not match germline at one end; this may be a read error. J is TRBJ2-5 and V is TRBV7-7; weak D call: TRBD2 (5 bases). This CDR3 spans 15 amino acids. CDR1 and CDR2 (germline): SSHAT, FNYEAQ (reference sequence). The chain's CDR3 is CASSLSPGRGETQYF. For the CDR3, the DNA is TGTGCTAGCAGCTTATCGCCCGGACGGGGAGAGACCCAGTACTTC.

The V gene is TRBV28, the J gene TRBJ2-2; D unresolved. The CDR3 loop spans 11 amino acids. Germline lookup yields CDR1 MDHEN and CDR2 SYDVKM. V was clipped by 4 bases and J by 7 bases, with 4 bases between them. CDR3 amino acids: CASSSGGELFF. CDR3 DNA: TGTGCCAGCAGTTCGGGCGGGGAGCTGTTTTTT.

The chain couples TRBV6-6 to TRBJ2-3; possibly TRBD2 for D (5 bases). This CDR3 is 15 amino acids long. V lost 5 bases to trimming and J lost 1 base, with 13 bases between them. The germline CDR1 and CDR2 sequences are MNHNY and SVGAGI (reference sequence). The CDR3 sequence: CASSPTRRGTDTQYF. CDR3 DNA: TGTGCCAGCAGTCCCACTAGACGCGGCACAGATACGCAGTATTTT.

The chain uses TRBV30 and TRBJ2-7; D is perhaps TRBD2 (6 bases). V lost 3 bases and J 3 bases, leaving 18 bases between the germline ends. This CDR3 is built from 15 residues. CDR1 and CDR2 (germline): GTSNPN, SVGIG (reference sequence). The CDR3 DNA follows: TGTGCCTGGAGGGGTCTGACAGCGGGCCGCTACGAGCAGTACTTC. Translation gives CAWRGLTAGRYEQYF.

The CDR3 here is CASSDRDSLKQPQHF. The DNA of the CDR3 is TGTGCCAGCAGTGACCGGGACAGCCTAAAGCAGCCCCAGCATTTT. The rearrangement links TRBV6-1 to TRBJ1-5, with 7 bases fitting TRBD1. J was trimmed by 7 bases and V by 3 bases; bases with no gene match: 9. The V gene's germline CDR1 is MNHNS and CDR2 SASEGT. The CDR3 runs 15 residues.

The chain employs TRBV4-3 and TRBJ1-4; no clear D. V lost 1 base and J 7 bases, leaving 10 bases between the germline ends. This CDR3 spans 14 amino acids. CDR1 is LGHNA and CDR2 is YSLEER in the germline V gene. CDR3 sequence: CASSQGGLGEKLFF. CDR3 bases: TGCGCCAGCAGCCAAGGTGGACTGGGTGAAAAACTGTTTTTT.

The chain employs TRBV10-3 and TRBJ2-2; 9 nucleotides align to TRBD1. J lost 4 bases, V lost 6 bases, and 9 bases had no gene match. Germline CDR1 reads ENHRY; CDR2 reads SYGVKD. This CDR3 is built from 16 residues. The DNA of the CDR3 is TGTGCCATCAGCCCCCGTGGACAGGGGACCACCGGGGAGCTGTTTTTT. Protein sequence: CAISPRGQGTTGELFF.

The gene calls are TRBV27 and TRBJ1-1; perhaps TRBD1 as D (6 bases). The germline V gene has CDR1 MNHEY and CDR2 SMNVEV (reference sequence). The CDR3 sequence is 15 residues long. With 6 bases removed from V and 1 base from J, the gap between germline ends came to 15 bases. The CDR3 DNA sequence: TGTGCCAGCAGACAACCCAGGGGCCCGAACACTGAAGCTTTCTTT. Amino acid sequence: CASRQPRGPNTEAFF.

The rearrangement joins TRBV10-3 to TRBJ2-2, with TRBD2 matching 13 bases. The CDR3 totals 19 residues. The germline CDR1 and CDR2 sequences are ENHRY and SYGVKD. Germline trimming cut 0 bases from V and 6 bases from J; bases unmatched to any gene: 10. The CDR3 nucleotides are TGTGCCATCAGTGAGTCCCTGACTAGCGGGGGGCCCTTGGCCGGGGAGCTGTTTTTT. It yields the protein CAISESLTSGGPLAGELFF.